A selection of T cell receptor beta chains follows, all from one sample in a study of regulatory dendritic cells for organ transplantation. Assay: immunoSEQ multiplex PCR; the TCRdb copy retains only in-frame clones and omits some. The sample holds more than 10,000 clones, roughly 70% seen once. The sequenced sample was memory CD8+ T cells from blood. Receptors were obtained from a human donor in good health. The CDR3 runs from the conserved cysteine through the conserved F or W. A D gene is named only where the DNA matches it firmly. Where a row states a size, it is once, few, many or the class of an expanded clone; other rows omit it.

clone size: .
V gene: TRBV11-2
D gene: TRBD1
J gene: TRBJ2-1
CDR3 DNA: TGTGCCAGCAGCTTACTGGACAGGGGGATCGATGAGCAGTTCTTC
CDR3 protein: CASSLLDRGIDEQFF

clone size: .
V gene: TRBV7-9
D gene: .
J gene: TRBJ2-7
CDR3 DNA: TGTGCCAGCAGCATTGACGGGAGCGAGCAGTACTTC
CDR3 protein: CASSIDGSEQYF

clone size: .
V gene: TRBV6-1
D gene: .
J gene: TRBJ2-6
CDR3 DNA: TGTGCCAGCAGTGAAGGGGTTGGGGCCAACGTCCTGACTTTC
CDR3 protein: CASSEGVGANVLTF

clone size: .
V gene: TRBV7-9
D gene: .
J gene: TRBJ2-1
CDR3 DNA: TGTGCCAGCAGCTCGAGGACTATCGCCTACGATAATGAGCAGTTCTTC
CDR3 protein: CASSSRTIAYDNEQFF

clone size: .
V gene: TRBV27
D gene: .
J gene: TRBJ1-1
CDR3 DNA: TGTGCCAGCAGTTTGCATAAAGGGTTGAACACTGAAGCTTTCTTT
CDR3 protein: CASSLHKGLNTEAFF

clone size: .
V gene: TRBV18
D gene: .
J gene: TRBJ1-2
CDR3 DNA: TGTGCCAGCTCACCACGACACGAGGGGTTACTATCGGGCTACACCTTC
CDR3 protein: CASSPRHEGLLSGYTF

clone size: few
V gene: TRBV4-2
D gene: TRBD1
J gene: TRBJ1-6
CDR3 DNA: TGTGCCAGCAGCCCCGGACAGGAGAATTCACCCCTCCACTTT
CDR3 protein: CASSPGQENSPLHF

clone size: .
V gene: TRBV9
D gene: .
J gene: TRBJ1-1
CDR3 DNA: TGTGCCAGCAGCGTAGGGGGCGGAGGTGAAGCTTTCTTT
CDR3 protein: CASSVGGGGEAFF

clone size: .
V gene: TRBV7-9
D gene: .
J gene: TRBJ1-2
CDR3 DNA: TGTGCCAGCAGCCGGGGTTCGGCAGGCTATGGCTACACCTTC
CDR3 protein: CASSRGSAGYGYTF

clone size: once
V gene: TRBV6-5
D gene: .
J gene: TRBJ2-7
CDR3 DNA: TGTGCCAGCAGTTACCGACAGGGAGGGACCTACGAGCAGTACTTC
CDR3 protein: CASSYRQGGTYEQYF

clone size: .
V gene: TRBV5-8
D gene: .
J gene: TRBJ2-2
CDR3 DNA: TGTGCCAGCAGCTTTTTCAGCATGAACACCGGGGAGCTGTTTTTT
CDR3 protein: CASSFFSMNTGELFF

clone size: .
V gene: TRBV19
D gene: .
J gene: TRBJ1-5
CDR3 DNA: TGTGCCAGTAGTGGGGGGCTTCCTACCTGGCTCAATCAGCCCCAGCATTTT
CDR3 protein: CASSGGLPTWLNQPQHF

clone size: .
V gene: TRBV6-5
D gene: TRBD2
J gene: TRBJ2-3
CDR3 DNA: TGTGCCAGCAGTGGACTAGCGGCCACAGATACGCAGTATTTT
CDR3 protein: CASSGLAATDTQYF

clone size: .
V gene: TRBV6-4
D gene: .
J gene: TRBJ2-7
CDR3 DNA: TGTGCCAGCAGTGCAGAAGCGGACGACTACGAGCAGTACTTC
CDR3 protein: CASSAEADDYEQYF

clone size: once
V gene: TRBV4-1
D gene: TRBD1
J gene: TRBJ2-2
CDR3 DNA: TGCGCCAGCAGTCTGGCTCCGACAGGGGGCATCGGGGAGCTGTTTTTT
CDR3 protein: CASSLAPTGGIGELFF

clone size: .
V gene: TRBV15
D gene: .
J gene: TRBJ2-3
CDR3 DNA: TGTGCCACCATGCGGAGGGAGGGGGGCGCTAGCACAGATACGCAGTATTTT
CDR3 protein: CATMRREGGASTDTQYF

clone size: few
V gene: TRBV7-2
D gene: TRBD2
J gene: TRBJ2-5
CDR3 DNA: TGTGCCAGCAGCTTAACGGGAGGTTTTAAAGAGACCCAGTACTTC
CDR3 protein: CASSLTGGFKETQYF

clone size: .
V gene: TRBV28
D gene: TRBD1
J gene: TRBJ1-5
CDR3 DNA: TGTGCCAGCAGTTCCGGGACAGGGCAAAGTCAGCCCCAGCATTTT
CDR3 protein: CASSSGTGQSQPQHF

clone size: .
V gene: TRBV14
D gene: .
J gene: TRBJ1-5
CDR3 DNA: TGTGCCAGCAGCCAAGCCTACCGGTCCCACGGTCAGCCCCAGCATTTT
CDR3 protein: CASSQAYRSHGQPQHF

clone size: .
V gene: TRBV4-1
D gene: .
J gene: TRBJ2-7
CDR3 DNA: TGCGCCAGCAGCCAAGATGGCACCTACTACGAGCAGTACTTC
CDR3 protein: CASSQDGTYYEQYF

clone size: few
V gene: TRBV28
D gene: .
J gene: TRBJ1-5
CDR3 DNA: TGTGCCAGCAGTTTATGGGAGGGACAGCCCCAGCATTTT
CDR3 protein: CASSLWEGQPQHF

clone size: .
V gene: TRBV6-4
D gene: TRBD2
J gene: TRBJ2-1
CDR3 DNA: TGTGCCAGCAGTGAAGCCCTAGCGGGTTACAATGAGCAGTTCTTC
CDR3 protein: CASSEALAGYNEQFF

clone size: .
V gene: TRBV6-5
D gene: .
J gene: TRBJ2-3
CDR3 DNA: TGTGCCAGCAGTGTATTAGGGGAAAATACGCAGTATTTT
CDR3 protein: CASSVLGENTQYF

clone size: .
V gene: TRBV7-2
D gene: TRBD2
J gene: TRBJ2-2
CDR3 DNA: TGTGCCAGCAGCTCAACTTTAGCGGGAGGGCCCCCCGGGGAGCTGTTTTTT
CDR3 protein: CASSSTLAGGPPGELFF

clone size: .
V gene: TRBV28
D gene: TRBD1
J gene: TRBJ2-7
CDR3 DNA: TGTGCCAGCAGTTTATTAGGGACAGGGTCCTACGAGCAGTACTTC
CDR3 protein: CASSLLGTGSYEQYF

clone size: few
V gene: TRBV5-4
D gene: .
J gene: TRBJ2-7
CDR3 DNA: TGTGCCAGCAGCTTGGCCCCGTCGGGAACCTACGAGCAGTACTTC
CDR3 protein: CASSLAPSGTYEQYF

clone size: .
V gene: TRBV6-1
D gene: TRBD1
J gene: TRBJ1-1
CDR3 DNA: TGTGCCAGCAGTGTGCAGGGGGAGAACACTGAAGCTTTCTTT
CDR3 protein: CASSVQGENTEAFF

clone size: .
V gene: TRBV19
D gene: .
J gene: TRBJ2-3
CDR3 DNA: TGTGCCAGTAGTACCTATTTTAGCACAGATACGCAGTATTTT
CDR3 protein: CASSTYFSTDTQYF

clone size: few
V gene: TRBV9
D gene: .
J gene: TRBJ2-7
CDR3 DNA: TGTGCCAGCAGCGTAGTTGGTTCGGACGAGCAGTACTTC
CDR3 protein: CASSVVGSDEQYF

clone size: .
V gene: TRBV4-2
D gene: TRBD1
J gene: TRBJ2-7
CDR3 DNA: TGTGCCAGCAGTCCTCGACAGGGAAGCTACGAGCAGTACTTC
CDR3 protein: CASSPRQGSYEQYF

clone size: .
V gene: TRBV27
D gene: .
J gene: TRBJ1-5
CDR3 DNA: TGTGCCAGCAGGGTCGGGTCGGGGGGGCTCAATCAGCCCCAGCATTTT
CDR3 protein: CASRVGSGGLNQPQHF

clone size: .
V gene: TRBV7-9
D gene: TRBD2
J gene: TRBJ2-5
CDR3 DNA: TGTGCCAGTAGGCCGGGACTAGCTGGGTTGGAGACCCAGTACTTC
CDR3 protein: CASRPGLAGLETQYF

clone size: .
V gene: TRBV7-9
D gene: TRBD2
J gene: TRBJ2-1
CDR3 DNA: TGTGCCAGCAGCTTGGCGGCGGGAGGCCGGAAGGAGCAGTTCTTC
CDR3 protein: CASSLAAGGRKEQFF

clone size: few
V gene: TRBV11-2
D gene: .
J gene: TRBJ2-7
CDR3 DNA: TGTGCCAGCAACCAGTATGCAGGTCTCGGCTACGAGCAGTACTTC
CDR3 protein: CASNQYAGLGYEQYF

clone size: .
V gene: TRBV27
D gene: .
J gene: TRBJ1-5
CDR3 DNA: TGTGCCAGCAGTTTAGGAAGCGGGCCCCAGCATTTT
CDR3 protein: CASSLGSGPQHF

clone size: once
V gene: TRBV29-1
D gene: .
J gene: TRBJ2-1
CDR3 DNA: TGCAGCGTTGATGCGGGTAGCGGCTCCTACAATGAGCAGTTCTTC
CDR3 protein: CSVDAGSGSYNEQFF

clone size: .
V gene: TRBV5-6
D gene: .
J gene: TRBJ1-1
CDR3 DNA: TGTGCCAGCAGCTTGGTGCGGACGGGTCTGAAGGGGACTGAAGCTTTCTTT
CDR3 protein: CASSLVRTGLKGTEAFF

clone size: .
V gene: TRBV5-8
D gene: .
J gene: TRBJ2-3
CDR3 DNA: TGTGCCAGCAGCTTGCGGGGGCGAAGGGGAGATACGCAGTATTTT
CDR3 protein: CASSLRGRRGDTQYF

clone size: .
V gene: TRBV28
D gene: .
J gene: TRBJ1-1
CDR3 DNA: TGTGCCAGCAGTTACCAAAAGACAGGAGGAAGCACTGAAGCTTTCTTT
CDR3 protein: CASSYQKTGGSTEAFF

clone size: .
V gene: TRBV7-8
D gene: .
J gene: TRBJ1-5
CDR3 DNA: TGTGCCAGCACAAGCAGGGGAGATCAGCCCCAGCATTTT
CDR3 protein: CASTSRGDQPQHF

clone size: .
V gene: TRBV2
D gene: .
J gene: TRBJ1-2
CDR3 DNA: TGTGCCAGCAGTGACAGATATGGCTACACCTTC
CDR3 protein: CASSDRYGYTF

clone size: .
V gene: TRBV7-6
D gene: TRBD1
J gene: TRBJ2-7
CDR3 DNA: TGTGCCAGCAGCCCCCTGACAGGGAGCTCCTACGAGCAGTACTTC
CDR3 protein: CASSPLTGSSYEQYF

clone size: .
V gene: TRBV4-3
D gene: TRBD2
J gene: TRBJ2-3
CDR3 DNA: TGCGCCAGCAGCCAAGATATCGGGAGGGGGGCAGATACGCAGTATTTT
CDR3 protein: CASSQDIGRGADTQYF

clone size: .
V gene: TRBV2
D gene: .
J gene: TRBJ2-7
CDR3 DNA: TGTGCCAGCAGTGTCGGAATCTCCTACGAGCAGTACTTC
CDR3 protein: CASSVGISYEQYF

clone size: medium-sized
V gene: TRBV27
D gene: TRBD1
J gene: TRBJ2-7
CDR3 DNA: TGTGCCAGCAGTTTATTTCCTCAGGGGGCGCAGTACGAGCAGTACTTC
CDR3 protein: CASSLFPQGAQYEQYF

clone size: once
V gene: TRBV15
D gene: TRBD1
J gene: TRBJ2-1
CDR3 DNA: TGTGCCACCAGCACCATGACAGGGGGCTACAATGAGCAGTTCTTC
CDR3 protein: CATSTMTGGYNEQFF

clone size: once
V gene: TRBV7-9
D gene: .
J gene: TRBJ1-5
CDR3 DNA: TGTGCCAGCAGCTTAGGCGGTACTCAGCCCCAGCATTTT
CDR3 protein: CASSLGGTQPQHF

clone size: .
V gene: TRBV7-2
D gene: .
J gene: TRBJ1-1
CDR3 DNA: TGTGCCAGCAGCTTCATGAACACTGAAGCTTTCTTT
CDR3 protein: CASSFMNTEAFF

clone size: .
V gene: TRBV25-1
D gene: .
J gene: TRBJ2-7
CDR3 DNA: TGTGCCAGCAGTGAATTTACCAGCTCCTACGAGCAGTACTTC
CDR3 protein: CASSEFTSSYEQYF

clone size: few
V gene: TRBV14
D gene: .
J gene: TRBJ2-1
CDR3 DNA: TGTGCCAGCAGCCGGCGGAATGAGCAGTTCTTC
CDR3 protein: CASSRRNEQFF

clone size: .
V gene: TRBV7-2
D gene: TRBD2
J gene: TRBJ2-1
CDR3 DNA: TGTGCCAGCAGCTTAGGGCCGACTAGCGGGGGGGCCAATGAGCAGTTCTTC
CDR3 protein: CASSLGPTSGGANEQFF